This TCR beta chain was sequenced during a study of OX40 agonist ivuxolimab in advanced cancers. V was cut by 1 base and J by 2 bases, with 9 bases left in between. Germline V gives CDR1 KGHSH, CDR2 LQKENI. The CDR3 consists of 14 residues. Assay used: immunoSEQ multiplex PCR; TCRdb lists only in-frame clones, some missing. Here the sample spans more than 70,000 clones, less than 95% being singletons. The chain couples TRBV18 to TRBJ2-7, with D possibly matching TRBD1 (6 bases). This TCR derives from an adult with an advanced solid tumor such as melanoma, head and neck, liver or kidney cancer. Sequenced material: CD4+ or CD8+ T cells sorted from blood, taken in a trial of the OX40 agonist ivuxolimab. The CDR3 DNA sequence: TGTGCCAGCTCACCACAGGGACAAACCTACGAGCAGTACTTC. Translation gives CASSPQGQTYEQYF.